Listed below are T cell receptor beta chains from one sample, sequenced in a study of blood T cell repertoires in COVID-19. Measured with immunoSEQ multiplex PCR; TCRdb has only the in-frame clones, and not every one. Here the sample spans roughly 260,000 clones, approximately 85% being singletons. The sequenced sample consisted of PBMCs or T cells enriched from blood (not recorded which). These receptors originate from a woman aged 45-65 years who had recovered from COVID-19. Both conserved end residues are part of each CDR3.

j_call v_call cdr3_aa
TRBJ2-1 TRBV19 CASSYGTSGLNEQFF
TRBJ1-1 TRBV2 CASSGAGREGAAEAFF
TRBJ1-2 TRBV28 CASSLWDRSLGYTF
TRBJ2-7 TRBV24-1 CATSDKGHQYF
TRBJ2-1 TRBV7-2 CASSPRLSNNEQFF
TRBJ2-7 TRBV18 CASLSLAGDYEQYF
TRBJ1-3 TRBV18 CASSPTGGFGGNTIYF
TRBJ2-7 TRBV29-1 CSVAGQGAEQYF
TRBJ2-7 TRBV29-1 CSVEGTSYEQYF
TRBJ2-7 TRBV27 CASSLGQGAYEQYF
TRBJ2-1 TRBV6-6 CASRSVSGYNEQFF
TRBJ2-1 TRBV19 CASSLRGPPSYNEQFF
TRBJ2-5 TRBV19 CASSLGLAGGPETQYF
TRBJ1-5 TRBV11-2 CASSLGSSGSNQPQHF
TRBJ1-3 TRBV11-3 CASSLGRGSGNTIYF
TRBJ1-6 TRBV7-8 CASSLRDSRDSPLHF
TRBJ2-3 TRBV9 CASSVEQSGTRSDTQYF
TRBJ2-5 TRBV29-1 CSVVGGQGFGRETQYF
TRBJ1-1 TRBV10-1 CASSESRGSQGAAFF
TRBJ1-4 TRBV7-9 CASSLGTGPAEKLFF
TRBJ1-4 TRBV5-1 CASSQQGGEKLFF
TRBJ2-1 TRBV28 CASSLTSGRREQFF
TRBJ2-7 TRBV7-8 CASSLVAGAWYEQYF
TRBJ1-3 TRBV5-4 CASRQAGPGNTIYF
TRBJ2-3 TRBV19 CASSIGGGTDTQYF
TRBJ1-5 TRBV28 CASSPPDRPGQPQHF
TRBJ1-5 TRBV29-1 CSAGQGWNQPQHF
TRBJ1-5 TRBV30 CAWSPGQGYQPQHF
TRBJ2-7 TRBV24-1 CATISGEQYF
TRBJ2-3 TRBV2 CASRGLAGHTDTQYF
TRBJ2-7 TRBV28 CASTPGLAGGPTYEQYF
TRBJ2-5 TRBV5-1 CASSLDPGSVRQETQYF
TRBJ2-2 TRBV9 CASSVGLTNTGELFF
TRBJ1-1 TRBV6-5 CASSYAGFGQLEAFF
TRBJ2-3 TRBV4-2 CASSQVASGSTDTQYF
TRBJ1-1 TRBV28 CASSFSGGRTEAFF
TRBJ2-3 TRBV5-1 CASSLPSGDTDTQYF
TRBJ2-7 TRBV25-1 CASSANRDRDEQYF
TRBJ1-2 TRBV12-3/TRBV12-4 CASSQEELSGYTF
TRBJ2-7 TRBV2 CASRDREIGYEQYF
TRBJ2-2 TRBV7-9 CASSPRQGRTGELFF